These 18 T cell receptor beta chains were all obtained from the same sample, sequenced in a study of early T cells in non-severe SARS-CoV-2 infection. MiXCR, run by TCRdb on the 5' RACE reads, gives a single entry per CDR3 protein. The sample has tens of thousands of distinct CDR3 sequences, 10% seen once; the top ten hold 4.5%. The specimen was whole blood. These receptors were collected from an adult who was a healthcare worker with PCR-confirmed SARS-CoV-2 infection or an uninfected control (not recorded which).

V gene TRBV12-3 or TRBV12-4 combines with J gene TRBJ1-4, with 7 bases lining up with TRBD1. This CDR3 is 13 amino acids long. V dropped 5 bases and J dropped 8; count of bases not matched to a gene: 5. DNA for the CDR3: TGTGCCAGCAGTGGGACAGTTATCGAAAAACTGTTTTTT. Its translation is CASSGTVIEKLFF.

The rearrangement links TRBV29-1 to TRBJ1-2; D gene unclear. The V end was cut by 2 bases, the J end by 8 bases, with 12 bases between. CDR1 is SQVTM, CDR2 ANQGSEA, per germline. CDR3 size: 12 residues. CDR3 residues: CSVEMGIEGYTF. CDR3 in DNA: TGCAGCGTTGAAATGGGTATTGAGGGCTACACCTTC.

This chain joins TRBV29-1 and TRBJ2-3, with D possibly being TRBD1 (5 bases). Trimming pared 1 base from V and 3 bases from J, leaving 11 bases between. Germline CDR1 SQVTM, CDR2 ANQGSEA. The CDR3 spans 14 residues. CDR3 nucleotide sequence: TGCAGCGTTGAAGGTGGCAAGGGGACAGATACGCAGTATTTT. It codes for CSVEGGKGTDTQYF.

This clonotype turned up a few times. The V and J genes are TRBV7-9 and TRBJ1-1; D not certain. The V gene lost 5 bases and the J gene lost 6 bases, with 16 bases spanning the gap. This CDR3 has 14 amino acids. Germline V gene sequence: CDR1 SEHNR, CDR2 FQNEAQ (reference sequence). The CDR3 nucleotides are TGTGCCAGCAGCCCTAGTCAATTCTTGGCTGAAGCTTTCTTT. Amino acid sequence: CASSPSQFLAEAFF.

In this sample, this clonotype turned up many times. V gene TRBV7-9 combines with J gene TRBJ2-1; a weak D match, TRBD2 (5 bases). There are 11 residues in the CDR3. CDR1 SEHNR and CDR2 FQNEAQ come from the germline V gene (reference sequence). V lost 7 bases to trimming and J lost 10 bases, with 11 bases between them. The CDR3 protein is CASILSGEQFF. DNA of the CDR3: TGTGCCAGCATTCTAAGCGGAGAGCAGTTCTTC.

At least ten counts were recorded for this clonotype. V and J are TRBV3-1 and TRBJ1-5; D call uncertain. Trimming shortened V by 0 bases and J by 4 bases, and 4 bases separated the two germline ends. Per germline, CDR1 LGHDT and CDR2 YNNKEL (reference sequence). The CDR3 loop spans 13 amino acids. The CDR3 region is CASSQDTNQPQHF. CDR3 DNA sequence: TGTGCCAGCAGCCAAGACACAAATCAGCCCCAGCATTTT. Looking up the rest from reference TRBV3-1 and TRBJ1-5 gives the full variable domain: DTAVSQTPKYLVTQMGNDKSIKCEQNLGHDTMYWYKQDSKKFLKIMFSYNNKELIINETVPNRFSPKSPDKAHLNLHINSLELGDSAVYFCASSQDTNQPQHFGDGTRLSIL.

This clonotype was found many times. The rearrangement joins TRBV5-5 to TRBJ1-1; D remains ambiguous. CDR1 is SGHKS, CDR2 YYEKEE, per germline (reference sequence). V lost 4 bases, J lost 1 base, and 11 bases lay in between. The CDR3 runs 14 residues. The CDR3 coding sequence is TGTGCCAGCAGCCTGGATAGGGCGAACACTGAAGCTTTCTTT. It codes for CASSLDRANTEAFF.

By its share, this clonotype is medium-sized. J is TRBJ1-1 and V is TRBV5-6; 9 nucleotides match TRBD1. Trimming took 4 bases from V and 1 from J; bases not matched to a gene: 5. This CDR3 region has 15 residues. CDR1 SGHDT and CDR2 YYEEEE come from the germline V gene. This CDR3 is CASSLRDRANTEAFF. Here the CDR3 DNA reads TGTGCCAGCAGCCTCCGGGACAGGGCGAACACTGAAGCTTTCTTT.

V gene TRBV9 combines with J gene TRBJ1-6, with D unresolved. Germline assignment: CDR1 SGDLS and CDR2 YYNGEE. This CDR3 has 14 amino acids. V gave up 3 bases and J gave up 4 bases, with 8 bases separating them. The CDR3 coding sequence is TGTGCCAGCAGCGGCCGGGAGTATAATTCACCCCTCCACTTT. Protein product: CASSGREYNSPLHF.

This clonotype was detected a few times. The gene calls are TRBV30 and TRBJ1-1; the match to TRBD1 covers 9 bases. V trimming: 2 bases; J trimming: 7 bases; junction bases outside the gene matches: 8. Germline CDR1 reads GTSNPN; CDR2 reads SVGIG (reference sequence). There are 14 residues in the CDR3. The CDR3 here is CAWSFRDREIEAFF. CDR3 nucleotide sequence: TGTGCCTGGAGTTTCCGGGACAGGGAGATTGAAGCTTTCTTT.

The V gene is TRBV3-1, the J gene TRBJ2-3, with D uncertain. The CDR3 is 12 residues long. Trimming removed 1 base from V and 5 bases from J, with 4 bases in between. Germline CDR1 reads LGHDT; CDR2 reads YNNKEL (reference sequence). The chain's CDR3 is CASSQVQDTQYF. The CDR3 DNA follows: TGTGCCAGCAGCCAAGTTCAAGATACGCAGTATTTT.

This chain joins TRBV27 and TRBJ2-1; D not certain. The V end was cut by 3 bases, the J end by 4 bases, with 10 bases between. The CDR3 is 14 amino acids. In germline, CDR1 is MNHEY, CDR2 SMNVEV (reference sequence). The chain's CDR3 is CASSLGVRYNEQFF. The CDR3 DNA is TGTGCCAGCAGTTTGGGCGTCAGATACAATGAGCAGTTCTTC.

This clonotype showed up just a few times. This sequence joins TRBV7-2 and TRBJ2-3, with TRBD2 identical over 9 bases. The CDR3 is 15 amino acids. Looked up from germline, CDR1 is SGHTA and CDR2 is FQGNSA. The junction had 8 bases not matched to a gene; V was cut back by 5 bases and J by 5 bases. The chain's CDR3 is CASSPRAGGVDTQYF. DNA for the CDR3: TGTGCCAGCAGCCCGAGGGCGGGAGGGGTAGATACGCAGTATTTT.

This clonotype has at least ten counts. The V and J genes are TRBV5-1 and TRBJ1-1; 7 bases align to TRBD1. CDR3 size: 16 residues. V dropped 6 bases and J dropped 5; count of bases not matched to a gene: 16. CDR1 and CDR2 from the germline V gene are SGHRS and YFSETQ. The CDR3: CASTLTGMQGRTEAFF. In nucleotides, the CDR3 is TGCGCCAGCACCCTGACAGGGATGCAAGGGCGGACTGAAGCTTTCTTT.

The chain carries TRBV7-6 and TRBJ1-1; D gene unclear. This CDR3 is 14 amino acids long. The germline CDR1 and CDR2 sequences are SGHVS and FNYEAQ. Trimming shortened V by 2 bases and J by 6 bases, and 13 bases separated the two germline ends. CDR3 nucleotides: TGTGCCAGCAGCTTAAGTGGGTCTTCTGCTGAAGCTTTCTTT. Translating it yields CASSLSGSSAEAFF.

This clonotype was found many times. The V call is TRBV5-1, the J call TRBJ2-7, with a possible D match to TRBD1 (6 bases). This CDR3 region has 15 residues. Germline CDR1 SGHRS, CDR2 YFSETQ. Trimming took off 4 bases at V and 2 bases at J, with 16 bases between the two ends. CDR3 nucleotides: TGCGCCAGCAGCCCGGGGACATTTCTAGCCTACGAGCAGTACTTC. Protein product: CASSPGTFLAYEQYF.

In the case of this clonotype: Germline is not matched at one junction end, which may reflect a read error. In DNA form, the CDR3 reads TGCGGCGTTGGGCAGGGCCCCTACGAGCAGTACTTC. Its protein product is CGVGQGPYEQYF. The chain couples TRBV29-1 to TRBJ2-7, with D perhaps matching TRBD1 (5 bases). The CDR3 loop spans 12 amino acids. CDR1 is SQVTM and CDR2 is ANQGSEA in the germline V gene.

The genes are TRBV12-5 and TRBJ2-3, with D possibly being TRBD1 (7 bases). The CDR3 extends over 14 amino acids. Germline V gives CDR1 LGHNT, CDR2 FRNRAP. V lost 6 bases and J lost 3, with 13 bases in between. The CDR3 here is CASGLTGRTDTQYF. CDR3 coding DNA: TGTGCTAGTGGCTTGACAGGGAGGACAGATACGCAGTATTTT.